This is a list of T cell receptor beta chains from one sample in a study of T cell responses to AZD1222 COVID-19 vaccine. TCRdb's table, derived via immunoSEQ multiplex PCR, lists solely in-frame clones and lacks some. The repertoire holds about 130,000 clones, 91% seen once, with more than 2.5% in the top ten. The sample here was peripheral blood, taken on day 0 of AZD1222 vaccination. The receptors were gathered from an adult in good health. Both conserved end residues are part of each CDR3. A D gene is named only where the DNA matches it firmly. Where a row states a size, it is once, few, many or the class of an expanded clone; other rows omit it.

>TRBJ2-7|-|TRBV11-3|TRBD1
TGTGCCAGCAGCCCCGGGACAGCCCACGAGCAGTACTTC
CASSPGTAHEQYF
>TRBJ2-3|-|TRBV4-1|-
TGCGCCAGCAGCCAAGTTGGCCTAATTAGCACAGATACGCAGTATTTT
CASSQVGLISTDTQYF
>TRBJ2-7|-|TRBV6-5|-
TGTGCCAGCAGCCGCCCAGACGGCGAGCAGTACTTC
CASSRPDGEQYF
>TRBJ2-7|-|TRBV19|-
TGTGCCAGTAGTACACCGGGACTTATCAACGAGCAGTACTTC
CASSTPGLINEQYF
>TRBJ2-1|-|TRBV4-1|-
TGCGCCAGCAGCCAATACAATGAGCAGTTCTTC
CASSQYNEQFF
>TRBJ2-3|-|TRBV28|-
TGTGCCAGCAGCTTGACAGGGAGGGGTGGTACAGATACGCAGTATTTT
CASSLTGRGGTDTQYF
>TRBJ1-1|few|TRBV27|-
TGTGCCAGCAGTTCCTCGGGGACACACCGTGAAGCTTTCTTT
CASSSSGTHREAFF
>TRBJ2-6|-|TRBV27|-
TGTGCCAGCAGAGGCGGCGGGACCCCCTCTGGGGCCAACGTCCTGACTTTC
CASRGGGTPSGANVLTF
>TRBJ2-5|-|TRBV24-1|TRBD2
TGTGCCACCAGTGATCCGACTAGCGGGAGAGAGACCCAGTACTTC
CATSDPTSGRETQYF
>TRBJ2-7|-|TRBV27|-
TGTGCCAGCAGTCCTCAGGGGTACGAGCAGTACTTC
CASSPQGYEQYF
>TRBJ1-2|-|TRBV28|-
TGTGCCAGCAGCCCGACCCTACAGGGCGGGTATGGCTACACCTTC
CASSPTLQGGYGYTF
>TRBJ1-2|-|TRBV6-5|-
TGTGCCAGCAGCCCGGGGGGCCACTATGGCTACACCTTC
CASSPGGHYGYTF
>TRBJ2-7|-|TRBV11-2|-
TGTGCCAGCAGCTTGGGACAAATCTTCTTC
CASSLGQIFF
>TRBJ1-1|-|TRBV9|-
TGTGCCAGCAGCGCCCCTAGGGGGACAAAAGCTTTCTTT
CASSAPRGTKAFF
>TRBJ1-1|-|TRBV6-5|-
TGTGCCAGCAGTTATTGGGATCGTCCGGCTGAAGCTTTCTTT
CASSYWDRPAEAFF
>TRBJ2-3|-|TRBV6-6|TRBD2
TGTGCCAGCAGTTACGAGAGCGGGAGGGCGGCAGATACGCAGTATTTT
CASSYESGRAADTQYF
>TRBJ1-3|-|TRBV2|-
TGTGCCAGCAATCCGGTCGGGGCCGGATACTCTGGAAACACCATATATTTT
CASNPVGAGYSGNTIYF
>TRBJ2-7|-|TRBV18|-
TGTGCCAGCTCACCGTCTGGGAACGAGCAGTACTTC
CASSPSGNEQYF
>TRBJ2-1|once|TRBV27|TRBD2
TGTGCCAGCAGTTTATCCGGTATAGCGGGAATGGCCTACAATGAGCAGTTCTTC
CASSLSGIAGMAYNEQFF
>TRBJ1-2|-|TRBV29-1|TRBD1
TGCAGCGTTAAAGCTGGGGACAGGGGGCTCCGCTATGGCTACACCTTC
CSVKAGDRGLRYGYTF
>TRBJ2-7|-|TRBV18|-
TGTGCCAGCTCACCATCCCGGGGGGCGAGGAACGAGCAGTACTTC
CASSPSRGARNEQYF
>TRBJ1-1|once|TRBV6-5|-
TGTGCCAGCACCAAGGACATCGGCGGGAACACTGAAGCTTTCTTT
CASTKDIGGNTEAFF
>TRBJ2-5|few|TRBV18|-
TGTGCCAGCTCCACGACAGCACAAGAGACCCAGTACTTC
CASSTTAQETQYF
>TRBJ2-5|-|TRBV7-8|-
TGTGCCAGCCGCCGGGGTACTCGAGAGACCCAGTACTTC
CASRRGTRETQYF
>TRBJ2-5|-|TRBV6-1|-
TGTGCCAGCAGTGAAAAGAGGGTCGAGACCCAGTACTTC
CASSEKRVETQYF
>TRBJ1-2|-|TRBV12-3/TRBV12-4|-
TGTGCCAGCAGTTTTCAGGGTAACTATGGCTACACCTTC
CASSFQGNYGYTF
>TRBJ1-1|-|TRBV5-1|-
TGCGCCAGCAGCTCTTTAGGTAACTGGGAGAACACTGAAGCTTTCTTT
CASSSLGNWENTEAFF
>TRBJ1-1|-|TRBV6-5|-
TGTGCCAGCAGTTACTCTTGGGGGAACACTGAAGCTTTCTTT
CASSYSWGNTEAFF
>TRBJ1-1|-|TRBV16|-
TGTGCCAGCAGCCAAACGGTAGACGGATACACTGAAGCTTTCTTT
CASSQTVDGYTEAFF
>TRBJ1-2|-|TRBV10-2|-
TGCGCCAGCAGTGTGTCAAGGGCTTTAGACTATGGCTACACCTTC
CASSVSRALDYGYTF
>TRBJ1-1|-|TRBV7-9|-
TGTGCCAGCAGCTTAGTTAGACGGGACACTGAAGCTTTCTTT
CASSLVRRDTEAFF
>TRBJ1-2|once|TRBV19|TRBD1
TGTGCCAGTAGTATGACAGGGTATGGCTACACCTTC
CASSMTGYGYTF
>TRBJ2-7|-|TRBV20-1|-
TGCAGTGCTAGGTCCGACTACGAGCAGTACTTC
CSARSDYEQYF
>TRBJ1-1|-|TRBV2|TRBD1
TGTGCCAGCAGAGGATACAGGGGACCGACTGAAGCTTTCTTT
CASRGYRGPTEAFF
>TRBJ2-6|-|TRBV7-3|-
TGTGCCAGCAGCTTTCACAGCTCTGGGGCCAACGTCCTGACTTTC
CASSFHSSGANVLTF